This TCR beta chain came from a study of cytomegalovirus exposure and HLA in healthy donors. Overall study context: The 120 validation repertoires were reported in a later analysis to have been generated on the same platform as the approximately 700 first-cohort repertoires. Whole-study results and caveats: The study labeled more than 150 TCR beta chains cytomegalovirus-associated.

Profiled with immunoSEQ multiplex PCR; TCRdb holds only in-frame clones, not every one. The sample records about 200,000 clones, roughly 87% being singletons. The CDR3 extends over 19 amino acids. CDR1 SEHNR and CDR2 FQNEAQ come from the germline V gene (reference sequence). J gave up 2 bases and V 8 bases, and 17 bases lay outside the gene matches. For this clone: Antigen specificity is unknown.

The source material was PBMCs. The TCR sequence derives from a woman aged 18-30 years in good health and CMV-seropositive. The gene calls are TRBV7-9 and TRBJ2-2, with TRBD1 matching over 10 bases. The CDR3 bases are TGTGCCAGCCGCGGGGGACAGGGGCCCTCCGCGAGTAACACCGGGGAGCTGTTTTTT. It specifies CASRGGQGPSASNTGELFF.